These T cell receptor beta chains were read from a single sample in a study of T cells after yellow fever vaccination. TCRdb recomputed calls from the 5' RACE reads with MiXCR, one row per CDR3 protein. The table has approximately 120,000 distinct CDR3 sequences, approximately 7% seen once; the top ten hold roughly 2.6%. The source was CD4+ T cells sorted from PBMCs, collected approximately 11 days after the first yellow fever vaccination. These receptors all stem from a man younger than 35 who received the YFV17D yellow fever vaccine. Both conserved end residues are part of each CDR3. D genes are given only for firm matches. Clone size is not always given. Where it is, it says once, few, many or a class for expanded clones.

TRBJ2-7 TRBV9 TRBD2 few TGTGCCAGCAGCGGAAAAGCGGGGGGGATTTACGAGCAGTACTTC CASSGKAGGIYEQYF
TRBJ1-2 TRBV4-2 NA many TGTGCCAGCAGCCAAGAGGTTTCCTATGGCTACACCTTC CASSQEVSYGYTF
TRBJ2-5 TRBV2 NA many TGTGCCAGCAGTGGGACTCCTCAAGAGACCCAGTACTTC CASSGTPQETQYF
TRBJ2-5 TRBV20-1 NA many TGCAGTGCTTCGGGGGACGGCTACCAAGAGACCCAGTACTTC CSASGDGYQETQYF
TRBJ2-7 TRBV20-1 TRBD1 NA TGCAGTGCTAGATCGCGAGGGGGCGGTGAGCAGTACTTC CSARSRGGGEQYF
TRBJ2-3 TRBV4-1 TRBD2 NA TGCGCCAGCAGCCAAGCCTATAGCGGGTTCGACACAGATACGCAGTATTTT CASSQAYSGFDTDTQYF
TRBJ1-5 TRBV4-1 NA many TGCGCCAGCAGCCAAGTACCGGGTAACAATCAGCCCCAGCATTTT CASSQVPGNNQPQHF
TRBJ2-1 TRBV5-4 TRBD1 few TGTGCCAGCAGCTCCAGCCCCGGGACAGGGACGAATGAGCAGTTCTTC CASSSSPGTGTNEQFF
TRBJ2-5 TRBV6-1 TRBD2 many TGTGCCAGCAGCCGACTCCCTAGCGGGGGGCCCCAAGAGACCCAGTACTTC CASSRLPSGGPQETQYF
TRBJ1-2 TRBV20-1 NA many TGCAGTGCTAGTGCTACCGGGACCGACTATGGCTACACCTTC CSASATGTDYGYTF
TRBJ2-6 TRBV15 TRBD1 few TGTGCCACCGGGTCCGGGACAGGGAACTCTGGGGCCAACGTCCTGACTTTC CATGSGTGNSGANVLTF
TRBJ2-2 TRBV7-2 NA many TGTGCCAGCAGCTTGTCTAGGGGCGAGGCCGGGGAGCTGTTTTTT CASSLSRGEAGELFF
TRBJ1-6 TRBV7-8 NA many TGTGCCAGCAGCTTAGACAGCTCCTATAATTCACCCCTCCACTTT CASSLDSSYNSPLHF
TRBJ2-7 TRBV4-3 TRBD1 many TGCGCCAGCAGCCAAGATTGGACAGGGGGACCCTACGAGCAGTACTTC CASSQDWTGGPYEQYF
TRBJ1-2 TRBV12-3/TRBV12-4 NA few TGTGCCAGCAGCTTAAGGGGGTTTGGCTACACCTTC CASSLRGFGYTF
TRBJ2-1 TRBV24-1 TRBD1 many TGTGCCACCAGTGATCGACGACAGGGGACGGTCGAGGAGCAGTTCTTC CATSDRRQGTVEEQFF